The source of this T cell receptor (beta chain) is a study of human T cells and chemical hapten exposure. The overall study: All patients underwent weekly scalp dosing with diphenylcyclopropenone for the full roughly 25-week study. Findings and limits, study-wide: Counts of TCRs expanded at PT1 correlated positively with patch test score.

The germline gives CDR1 LNHNV, CDR2 YYDKDF (reference sequence). Trimming removed 7 bases from V and 2 bases from J, with 12 bases in between. The CDR3 has 14 residues. Using its own MiXCR run on the RACE reads, TCRdb lists one record per CDR3 protein. Found here are roughly 380,000 distinct CDR3 sequences, about 4.8% of them singletons; the top ten hold 2% to 2.5%. Time point denoted: patch test 1, 2 weeks after DPC sensitization. The treatment here: therapeutic diphenylcyclopropenone sensitization with weekly scalp DPC. The table lists this clonotype with many counts. Its antigen is unknown. The chain is built from TRBV15 and TRBJ2-1; D call uncertain. The sequence derives from a woman in her forties or fifties with alopecia areata. Some clones in this sample may be carry-over from other donors' samples. This material consisted of whole blood, taken in connection with sensitization to the hapten diphenylcyclopropenone (DPC). In DNA form, the CDR3 reads TGTGCCACCAAAGGCGCACTAACCTACAATGAGCAGTTCTTC. It specifies CATKGALTYNEQFF. The full variable domain, its missing parts supplied by reference TRBV15 and TRBJ2-1, is DAMVIQNPRYQVTQFGKPVTLSCSQTLNHNVMYWYQQKSSQAPKLLFHYYDKDFNNEADTPDNFQSRRPNTSFCFLDIRSPGLGDTAMYLCATKGALTYNEQFFGPGTRLTVL.